The sequence of this T cell receptor (beta chain) was determined in a study of response to subunit inactivated influenza vaccine. This clonotype was detected a few times. This CDR3 region has 19 residues. Germline V lookup: CDR1 MNHNS, CDR2 SASEGT. Unmatched junction bases numbered 16, after V lost 6 bases and J lost 0 bases. Via MiXCR, TCRdb re-called the RT-PCR reads, giving one row per CDR3 protein. The sample has some 540,000 distinct CDR3 sequences, roughly 23% seen once; the top ten hold 2.8%. The same specimen was also included in a second study, on T cells expressing NK-cell markers. That paper adds: The TCR beta cDNA came from 5'RACE template switching with UMIs. CD3+CD56+NKG2C+, CD3+CD56+NKG2C- and CD3+CD56-NKG2C+ T cells, once sorted, supplied the TCR beta repertoires. Among the eight sequenced donors, seven tested HCMV-seropositive and one tested seronegative. Among a handful of donors, these clonotypes also ranked first in the CD3+CD56-NKG2C+ fraction.

V usage is TRBV6-1 and J usage is TRBJ2-3, with 9 bases matching TRBD1. The starting material was CD4+ T cells sorted from PBMCs, obtained less than 13 days after vaccination. This clonotype was sampled from a man in his fifties who received an inactivated influenza vaccine. CDR3 protein: CASSHNLRDRDISTDTQYF. CDR3 bases: TGTGCCAGCAGCCACAACCTCCGGGACAGGGATATCAGCACAGATACGCAGTATTTT.